This TCR beta chain was identified in a study of identical twins. Comments on this clonotype: Antigen specificity is unknown.

V shed 1 base and J shed 8 bases, with 11 bases lying between them. Germline values: CDR1 LGHNA, CDR2 YNFKEQ. The CDR3 loop spans 13 amino acids. With no exceptions, donors were healthy Caucasians. TCRdb reanalysed the 5' RACE reads using MiXCR and keeps one entry per CDR3 protein. The repertoire holds a few hundred thousand distinct CDR3 sequences, 9.6% seen once, with 2.5% to 3% in the top ten. Study conclusions and caveats: A cross-sectional statistical analysis, not follow-up of the same donors, supported the conclusions. Zero-insertion findings could be partly confounded by invariant cells (MAIT and iNKT cells).

This sample was also put to use in a study of yellow fever vaccine responses in identical twins.

This sequence originates from a woman under 30 in good health. The chain combines TRBV4-2 with TRBJ1-2; unclear D gene. The source material was PBMCs. The CDR3 protein is CASSQGRDTGYTF. The CDR3 region has the DNA TGTGCCAGCAGCCAAGGGCGAGATACAGGCTACACCTTC.